These 2 T cell receptor beta chains share one sample of origin, sequenced in a study of graft-versus-host responses after intestinal transplantation. Assay used: immunoSEQ multiplex PCR; TCRdb lists only in-frame clones, some missing. Of some 26,000 clones in the sample, approximately 94% are singletons; the top ten hold about 0.52%. This sample comprised PBMCs, obtained 156 days after intestinal transplant. The source is a human patient who received an intestinal transplant, so some T cells may come from the graft donor.

This chain joins TRBV11-2 and TRBJ2-3; TRBD2 matches at 8 bases. In germline, CDR1 is SGHAT, CDR2 FQNNGV. Germline trimming cut 8 bases from V and 0 bases from J; bases unmatched to any gene: 1. CDR3 length: 13 amino acids. For the CDR3, the DNA is TGTGCCAGCTCTAGCGGGAGCACAGATACGCAGTATTTT. It translates to CASSSGSTDTQYF.

This rearrangement joins TRBV5-1 to TRBJ1-2; TRBD1 matches at 8 bases. The germline V gene has CDR1 SGHRS and CDR2 YFSETQ. The V segment lost 0 bases and the J segment 4 bases; nucleotides outside the gene matches: 5. This CDR3 has 15 residues. CDR3 residues: CASSLGQGLPYGYTF. The CDR3 region has the DNA TGCGCCAGCAGCTTGGGACAGGGGCTTCCCTATGGCTACACCTTC.